This T cell receptor beta chain came from a study of cytomegalovirus exposure and HLA in healthy donors. Germline CDR1 MGHDK, CDR2 SYGVNS. Trimming took 1 base from V and 1 from J, leaving 8 bases between them. This CDR3 has 15 residues. Use of 60 Vbeta and 13 Jbeta primers characterized the PCR. TCRdb's copy holds only in-frame clones and misses some; the assay was immunoSEQ multiplex PCR. This sample yields over 90,000 clones, of which approximately 76% are seen a single time; around 20% belongs to the top ten. The specimen sequenced was PBMCs. This chain connects TRBV25-1 to TRBJ2-1, with unresolved D. The clonotype comes from an older woman in good health and CMV-seropositive. The CDR3 region is CASSESGGSYNEQFF. CDR3 nucleotide sequence: TGTGCCAGCAGTGAATCTGGCGGTTCCTACAATGAGCAGTTCTTC.